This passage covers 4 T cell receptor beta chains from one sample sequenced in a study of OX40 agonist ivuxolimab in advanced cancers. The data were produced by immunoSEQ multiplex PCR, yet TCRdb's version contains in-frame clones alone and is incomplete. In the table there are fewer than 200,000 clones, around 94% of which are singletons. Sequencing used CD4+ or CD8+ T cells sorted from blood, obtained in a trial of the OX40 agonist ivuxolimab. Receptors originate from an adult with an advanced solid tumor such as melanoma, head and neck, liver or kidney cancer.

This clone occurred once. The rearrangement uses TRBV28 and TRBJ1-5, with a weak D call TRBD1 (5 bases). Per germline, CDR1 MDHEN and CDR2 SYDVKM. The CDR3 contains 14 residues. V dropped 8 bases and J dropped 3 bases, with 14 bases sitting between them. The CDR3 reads CASAPGGANQPQHF. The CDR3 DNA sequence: TGTGCCAGCGCGCCCGGAGGGGCCAATCAGCCCCAGCATTTT.

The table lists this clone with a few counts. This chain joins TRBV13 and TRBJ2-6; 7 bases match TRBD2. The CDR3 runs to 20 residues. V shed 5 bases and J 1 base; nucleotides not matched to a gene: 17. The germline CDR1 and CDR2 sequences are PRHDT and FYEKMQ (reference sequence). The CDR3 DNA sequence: TGTGCCAGCAGCCTCATCGGGACTATTTCCACCTCTTCTGGGGCCAACGTCCTGACTTTC. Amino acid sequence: CASSLIGTISTSSGANVLTF.

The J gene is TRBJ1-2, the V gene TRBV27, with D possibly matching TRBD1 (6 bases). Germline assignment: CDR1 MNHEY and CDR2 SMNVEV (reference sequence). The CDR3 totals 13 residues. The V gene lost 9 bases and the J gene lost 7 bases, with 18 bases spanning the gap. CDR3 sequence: CASGGALDGGYTF. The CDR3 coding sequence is TGTGCCAGTGGGGGGGCCCTAGACGGTGGCTACACCTTC.

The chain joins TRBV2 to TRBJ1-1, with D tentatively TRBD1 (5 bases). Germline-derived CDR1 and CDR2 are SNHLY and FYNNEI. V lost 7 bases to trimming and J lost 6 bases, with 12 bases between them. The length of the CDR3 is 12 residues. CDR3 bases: TGTGCCAGCACCGGAGGGACCCCTGAAGCTTTCTTT. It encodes CASTGGTPEAFF.